The 28 T cell receptor beta chains reported below all come from one sample, sequenced in a study of shared clonotypes between healthy human individuals. Assay: immunoSEQ multiplex PCR; the TCRdb copy retains only in-frame clones and omits some. The sample lists around 1.5 million clones, 98% occurring once. Sequencing input: naive CD4+ T cells sorted from blood. The subset is: CD45RA+ positively selected. The source is a man aged 25 to 40 in good health.

The chain recombines TRBV5-4 with TRBJ2-1; 10 positions match TRBD2. CDR1 and CDR2 (germline): SGHNT, YYREEE (reference sequence). The CDR3 covers 14 residues. V was pared by 4 bases and J by 6 bases, with 4 bases of the junction left unmatched. The CDR3 sequence is CASSNEREGNEQFF. CDR3 DNA: TGTGCCAGCAGCAACGAGCGGGAGGGCAATGAGCAGTTCTTC. Looking up the rest from reference TRBV5-4 and TRBJ2-1 gives the full variable domain: ETGVTQSPTHLIKTRGQQVTLRCSSQSGHNTVSWYQQALGQGPQFIFQYYREEENGRGNFPPRFSGLQFPNYSSELNVNALELDDSALYLCASSNEREGNEQFFGPGTRLTVL.

J is TRBJ2-6 and V is TRBV25-1; D is unresolved. The germline V gene has CDR1 MGHDK and CDR2 SYGVNS. V was cut by 0 bases and J by 4 bases, with 7 bases left in between. The CDR3 totals 15 residues. CDR3 sequence (DNA): TGTGCCAGCAGTGAATACGGGCCCGGGGCCAACGTCCTGACTTTC. As protein: CASSEYGPGANVLTF.

This clone was seen once. The V and J genes are TRBV18 and TRBJ2-2; D might be TRBD1 (6 bases). Germline CDR1 and CDR2: KGHSH and LQKENI. With 1 base removed from V and 1 base from J, the gap between germline ends came to 7 bases. The CDR3 extends over 15 amino acids. The CDR3 nucleotides read TGTGCCAGCTCACCACAGGGGGTGAACACCGGGGAGCTGTTTTTT. Protein product: CASSPQGVNTGELFF.

The chain is built from TRBV21-1 and TRBJ1-2. TRBV21-1 is a known pseudogene. CDR3 length: 14 residues. CDR3 DNA sequence: TGTGCCAGCAGCAAAGCCCGGACCAACTATGGCTACACCTTC. As protein: CASSKARTNYGYTF.

A single count supports this clone. J is TRBJ2-6 and V is TRBV28; D remains unclear. Germline values: CDR1 MDHEN, CDR2 SYDVKM. With 6 bases removed from V and 2 bases from J, the gap between germline ends came to 17 bases. This CDR3 is built from 17 residues. The CDR3 spells CASRRDGPSAGANVLTF. Written as DNA, the CDR3 is TGTGCCAGCAGACGTGACGGGCCGAGCGCTGGGGCCAACGTCCTGACTTTC.

The gene calls are TRBV18 and TRBJ1-4, with no clear D. The germline V gene encodes CDR1 KGHSH and CDR2 LQKENI. This CDR3 contains 16 residues. The V end lost 3 bases, the J end lost 7 bases, and 18 bases lay between the germline ends. CDR3 nucleotide sequence: TGTGCCAGCTCACCCAACACCGGAGGGCTAGCTGAAAAACTGTTTTTT. This sequence encodes CASSPNTGGLAEKLFF.

This clone was seen a handful of times. Other DNA sequences of this sample code for an identical CDR3. This chain uses TRBV5-1 with TRBJ1-1; 9 bases align to TRBD1. The V and J ends lost 2 bases and 1 base, in that order; junction bases with no gene match: 0. CDR1 SGHRS and CDR2 YFSETQ come from the germline V gene. The CDR3 length is 14 residues. The CDR3 reads CASSLQGANTEAFF. The CDR3 nucleotides read TGCGCCAGCAGCTTACAGGGGGCGAACACTGAAGCTTTCTTT.

Concerning this clone itself: Other DNA sequences from this sample encode an identical CDR3 as well. V is TRBV5-1 and J is TRBJ2-5; 9 bases map to TRBD1. Germline lookup yields CDR1 SGHRS and CDR2 YFSETQ. The CDR3 loop spans 14 amino acids. V was pared by 2 bases and J by 5 bases, with 4 bases of the junction left unmatched. The CDR3 DNA follows: TGCGCCAGCAGCTTAACAGGGGGCAGGGAGACCCAGTACTTC. Translating it yields CASSLTGGRETQYF.

To note about this clone: This sample includes further DNA sequences coding for the same CDR3. This chain uses TRBV5-1 with TRBJ2-5, with TRBD2 matching over 11 bases. J lost 1 base, V lost 4 bases, and 3 bases had no gene match. The CDR3 loop spans 15 amino acids. Germline CDR1 reads SGHRS; CDR2 reads YFSETQ. CDR3 nucleotides: TGCGCCAGCAGCCCGGGACTAGCGGTCCAAGAGACCCAGTACTTC. Encoded protein: CASSPGLAVQETQYF.

CDR3 DNA: TGTGCCAGCAGCTTAGGAGGGGGGGGAGCTTTCTTT. Protein: CASSLGGGGAFF. The rearrangement joins TRBV7-6 to TRBJ1-1; perhaps TRBD1 as D (6 bases). The CDR3 runs 12 residues. Trimming pared 1 base from V and 10 bases from J, leaving 10 bases between. The germline CDR1 and CDR2 sequences are SGHVS and FNYEAQ.

The chain links TRBV7-3 to TRBJ2-3, with D uncertain. CDR1 is SGHTA and CDR2 is FQGTGA in the germline V gene. The CDR3 loop spans 16 amino acids. V dropped 0 bases and J dropped 0 bases, with 10 bases sitting between them. The CDR3 nucleotides are TGTGCCAGCAGCTTAACAGGGCTGGGGAGCACAGATACGCAGTATTTT. Translating it yields CASSLTGLGSTDTQYF.

The chain has TRBV4-1 and TRBJ2-2, with a weak D call TRBD2 (5 bases). V was clipped by 1 base and J by 6 bases, with 18 bases between them. This CDR3 is built from 17 residues. Germline V gene sequence: CDR1 MGHRA, CDR2 YSYEKL. The DNA for the CDR3 is TGCGCCAGCAGCCAAGGCCCTATGGAAACGAGGGCCGGGGAGCTGTTTTTT. Translation: CASSQGPMETRAGELFF.

Points on this clone: Other DNA sequences in the sample encode the same CDR3. This chain connects TRBV5-1 to TRBJ2-7; D uncertain. V lost 0 bases, J lost 2 bases, and 6 bases lay in between. The CDR3 covers 13 residues. From germline, CDR1 is SGHRS and CDR2 YFSETQ. The CDR3 bases are TGCGCCAGCAGCTTGGTGGCTACCTACGAGCAGTACTTC. Translation gives CASSLVATYEQYF.

V usage is TRBV25-1 and J usage is TRBJ1-4, with a possible D match to TRBD1 (6 bases). The V end was cut by 4 bases, the J end by 11 bases, with 20 bases between. The CDR3 has 15 residues. Looked up from germline, CDR1 is MGHDK and CDR2 is SYGVNS. The CDR3, as DNA: TGTGCCAGCAGTGGGTCACAGGGAGGTGCCTGGAAACTGTTTTTT. It codes for CASSGSQGGAWKLFF.

About this clone: Additional DNA sequences in this sample encode the identical CDR3. This sequence joins TRBV5-1 and TRBJ2-5; D is perhaps TRBD2 (5 bases). The CDR3 runs 13 residues. The ends were cut back, 0 bases at V and 5 bases at J, with 8 bases in the middle. Germline lookup yields CDR1 SGHRS and CDR2 YFSETQ. The CDR3 spells CASSLGGEETQYF. The CDR3 coding sequence is TGCGCCAGCAGCTTGGGTGGGGAGGAGACCCAGTACTTC.

This rearrangement joins TRBV7-8 to TRBJ2-1, with 9 bases lining up with TRBD2. CDR3 length equals 15 residues. J was trimmed by 2 bases and V by 6 bases; bases with no gene match: 5. CDR1 SGHVS and CDR2 FQNEAQ come from the germline V gene. CDR3 in amino acids: CASSLSGGTYNEQFF. Here the CDR3 DNA reads TGTGCCAGCAGTTTAAGCGGGGGGACCTACAATGAGCAGTTCTTC. Combining the CDR3 with reference TRBV7-8 and TRBJ2-1 gives the whole variable domain GAGVSQSPRYKVAKRGQDVALRCDPISGHVSLFWYQQALGQGPEFLTYFQNEAQLDKSGLPSDRFFAERPEGSVSTLKIQRTQQEDSAVYLCASSLSGGTYNEQFFGPGTRLTVL.

Only one count was recorded for this clone. V and J are TRBV7-9 and TRBJ1-4, with D possibly being TRBD1 (5 bases). The CDR3 is 15 amino acids. The V end lost 5 bases, the J end lost 8 bases, and 18 bases lay between the germline ends. Germline V gene lookup returns CDR1 SEHNR and CDR2 FQNEAQ (reference sequence). The CDR3 bases are TGTGCCAGCAGCCCCGGGACCGGGGTTGTCGAAAAACTGTTTTTT. Translating it yields CASSPGTGVVEKLFF.

The chain recombines TRBV11-2 with TRBJ1-1; no definite D call. Germline V CDR1 and CDR2: SGHAT, FQNNGV. The ends were cut back, 1 base at V and 0 bases at J, with 9 bases in the middle. The CDR3 length is 15 residues. The CDR3 DNA reads TGTGCCAGCAGCTTAGTACGTCCGATGAACACTGAAGCTTTCTTT. As protein: CASSLVRPMNTEAFF.

V and J are TRBV19 and TRBJ2-7; perhaps TRBD2 as D (5 bases). Germline CDR1 is LNHDA and CDR2 is SQIVND (reference sequence). With 6 bases removed from V and 6 bases from J, the gap between germline ends came to 18 bases. The CDR3 is 14 amino acids. This CDR3 is CASRGPRDSGEQYF. The CDR3 DNA follows: TGTGCCAGTAGAGGGCCACGGGATTCCGGCGAGCAGTACTTC.

The V call is TRBV6-5, the J call TRBJ2-1, with no clear D. CDR3 length equals 14 residues. Trimming pared 2 bases from V and 2 bases from J, leaving 7 bases between. Germline CDR1 is MNHEY and CDR2 is SVGAGI. DNA for the CDR3: TGTGCCAGCAGTTACGGGATTACCTACAATGAGCAGTTCTTC. Translation gives CASSYGITYNEQFF.

V and J are TRBV4-3 and TRBJ2-7; 7 nucleotides align to TRBD1. The germline V gene has CDR1 LGHNA and CDR2 YSLEER. J lost 2 bases, V lost 1 base, and 8 bases had no gene match. The CDR3 runs to 16 residues. The CDR3 nucleotides are TGCGCCAGCAGCCAAGTTGGCGGTCAGGGGGCCTACGAGCAGTACTTC. Translation: CASSQVGGQGAYEQYF.

To note about this clone: At the DNA level, this CDR3 is encoded by other sequences in the same sample as well. J is TRBJ2-7 and V is TRBV19; 11 positions agree with TRBD1. Germline V gene data show CDR1 as LNHDA and CDR2 as SQIVND (reference sequence). CDR3 size: 14 residues. The V segment lost 4 bases and the J segment 2 bases; nucleotides outside the gene matches: 1. The CDR3 nucleotides are TGTGCCAGTAGTACGGACAGGGGGCCCTACGAGCAGTACTTC. Its protein product is CASSTDRGPYEQYF.

The chain's CDR3 is CASSRAGARVDTQYF. As DNA, the CDR3 is TGTGCCAGCAGCCGAGCGGGAGCGCGGGTAGATACGCAGTATTTT. The chain links TRBV7-2 to TRBJ2-3, with 8 bases identical to TRBD2. Germline assignment: CDR1 SGHTA and CDR2 FQGNSA. The CDR3 is 15 residues long. V lost 5 bases, J lost 5 bases, and 9 bases stayed unmatched.

A word on this clone: Distinct nucleotide sequences in the sample also encode this CDR3. The rearrangement links TRBV11-3 to TRBJ2-7, with unresolved D. Germline CDR1 SGHNT, CDR2 YENEEA. With 1 base removed from V and 6 bases from J, the gap between germline ends came to 7 bases. There are 12 residues in the CDR3. CDR3 amino acids: CASSLGLGEQYF. The CDR3 DNA sequence: TGTGCCAGCAGCTTAGGTTTAGGCGAGCAGTACTTC.

The rearrangement uses TRBV28 and TRBJ1-1; no firm D call. The CDR3 consists of 13 residues. Germline values: CDR1 MDHEN, CDR2 SYDVKM. Trimming removed 5 bases at V and 4 bases at J, with 11 bases between. The CDR3 DNA is TGTGCCAGCAGTCCCCAACTCTCCACTGAAGCTTTCTTT. The encoded protein is CASSPQLSTEAFF.

The chain has TRBV6-1 and TRBJ2-7; perhaps TRBD1 as D (5 bases). Germline loops: CDR1 MNHNS, CDR2 SASEGT. V was pared by 5 bases and J by 5 bases, with 16 bases between. The CDR3 has 14 residues. CDR3 sequence: CASSHLQASHEQYF. Written as DNA, the CDR3 is TGTGCCAGCAGTCACCTACAGGCTTCCCACGAGCAGTACTTC.

The rearrangement links TRBV5-8 to TRBJ2-3; 8 bases are shared with TRBD1. CDR3 length: 15 amino acids. Germline V gives CDR1 SGHTS, CDR2 YDEGEE. V dropped 3 bases and J dropped 3; count of bases not matched to a gene: 6. The CDR3 DNA reads TGTGCCAGCAGCTCGGACAGGGTTGGGACAGATACGCAGTATTTT. It translates to CASSSDRVGTDTQYF.

The chain is built from TRBV6-6 and TRBJ1-2; a possible D gene is TRBD1 (5 bases). V lost 0 bases and J lost 8, with 10 bases in between. The CDR3 loop spans 13 amino acids. From germline, CDR1 is MNHNY and CDR2 SVGAGI (reference sequence). Here the CDR3 reads CASSYSKGRGYTF. In DNA, the CDR3 is TGTGCCAGCAGTTACTCTAAGGGGCGAGGCTACACCTTC.